This TCR beta chain was recorded in a study of preoperative IRX-2 immunotherapy in early breast cancer. Sequencing was performed with immunoSEQ multiplex PCR; in TCRdb, only in-frame clones are kept and a portion is missing. The repertoire includes around 34,000 clones, 90% to 95% of them detected once, and about 6.8% sits in the top ten. Treatment in this sample: preoperative locoregional IRX-2 cytokine immunotherapy. The V and J ends lost 2 bases and 1 base respectively, with 12 bases between them. This CDR3 comprises 15 residues. Germline-derived CDR1 and CDR2 are SGDLS and YYNGEE. The chain is built from TRBV9 and TRBJ1-1, with unresolved D. This sample was obtained from a patient treated with IRX-2 immunotherapy. The TCR comes from a human donor with breast cancer. Here the CDR3 reads CASSVEGTWNTEAFF. CDR3 nucleotide sequence: TGTGCCAGCAGCGTTGAGGGAACGTGGAACACTGAAGCTTTCTTT.